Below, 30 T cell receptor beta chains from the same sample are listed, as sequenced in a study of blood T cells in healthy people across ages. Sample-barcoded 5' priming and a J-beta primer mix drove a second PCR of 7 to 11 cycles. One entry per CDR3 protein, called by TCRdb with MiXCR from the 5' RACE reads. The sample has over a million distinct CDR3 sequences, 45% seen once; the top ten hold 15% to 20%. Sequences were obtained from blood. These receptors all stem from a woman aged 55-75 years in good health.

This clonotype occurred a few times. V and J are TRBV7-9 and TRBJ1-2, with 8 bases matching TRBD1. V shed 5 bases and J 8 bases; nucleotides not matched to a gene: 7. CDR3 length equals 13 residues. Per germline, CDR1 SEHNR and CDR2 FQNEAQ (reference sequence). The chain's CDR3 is CASSQPGQDGYTF. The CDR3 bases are TGTGCCAGCAGCCAACCGGGACAGGACGGCTACACCTTC. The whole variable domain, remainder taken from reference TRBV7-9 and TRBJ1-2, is DTGVSQNPRHKITKRGQNVTFRCDPISEHNRLYWYRQTLGQGPEFLTYFQNEAQLEKSRLLSDRFSAERPKGSFSTLEIQRTEQGDSAMYLCASSQPGQDGYTFGSGTRLTVV.

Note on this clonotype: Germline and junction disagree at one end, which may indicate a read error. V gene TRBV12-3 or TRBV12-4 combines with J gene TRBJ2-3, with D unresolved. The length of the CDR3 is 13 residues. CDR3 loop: CASSIVGADAQYF. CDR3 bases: TGTGCCAGCAGCATAGTCGGAGCAGATGCGCAGTATTTT.

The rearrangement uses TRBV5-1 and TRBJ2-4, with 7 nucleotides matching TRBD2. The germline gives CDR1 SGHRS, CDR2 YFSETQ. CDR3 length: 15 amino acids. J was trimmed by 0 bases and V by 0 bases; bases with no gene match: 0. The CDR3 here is CASSLVAGAKNIQYF. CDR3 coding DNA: TGCGCCAGCAGCTTGGTAGCGGGAGCCAAAAACATTCAGTACTTC.

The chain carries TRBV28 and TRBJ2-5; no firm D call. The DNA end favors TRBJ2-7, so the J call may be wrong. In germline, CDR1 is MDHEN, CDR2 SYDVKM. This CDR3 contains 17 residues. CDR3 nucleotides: TGTGCCAGCAGTTCGACCTCACCGGGCCCGAATGCTTCCGAGCAGTACTTC. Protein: CASSSTSPGPNASEQYF.

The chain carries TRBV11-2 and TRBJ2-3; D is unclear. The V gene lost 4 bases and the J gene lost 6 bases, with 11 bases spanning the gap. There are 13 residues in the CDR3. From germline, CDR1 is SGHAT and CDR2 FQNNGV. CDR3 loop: CASSSPLGDTQYF. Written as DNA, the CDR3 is TGTGCCAGCAGCTCCCCCCTTGGGGATACGCAGTATTTT.

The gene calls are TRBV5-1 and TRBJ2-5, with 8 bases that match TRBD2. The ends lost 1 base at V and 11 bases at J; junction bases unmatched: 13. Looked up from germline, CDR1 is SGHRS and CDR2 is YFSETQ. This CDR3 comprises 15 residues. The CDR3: CASSLSSGSFAEQYF. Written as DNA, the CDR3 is TGCGCCAGCAGCTTGTCGAGCGGGAGTTTTGCTGAGCAGTACTTC.

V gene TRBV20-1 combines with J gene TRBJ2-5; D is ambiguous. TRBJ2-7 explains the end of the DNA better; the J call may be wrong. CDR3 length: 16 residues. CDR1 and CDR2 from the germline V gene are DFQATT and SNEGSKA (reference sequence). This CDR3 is CSARDPRHGEAYEQYF. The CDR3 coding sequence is TGCAGTGCTAGAGATCCGAGGCACGGCGAGGCCTACGAGCAGTACTTC.

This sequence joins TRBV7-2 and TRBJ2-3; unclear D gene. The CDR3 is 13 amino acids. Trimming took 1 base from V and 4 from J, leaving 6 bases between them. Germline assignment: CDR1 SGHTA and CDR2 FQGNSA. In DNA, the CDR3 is TGTGCCAGCAGCTTAGAAGAGTCAGATACGCAGTATTTT. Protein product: CASSLEESDTQYF. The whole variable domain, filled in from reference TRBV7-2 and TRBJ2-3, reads GAGVSQSPSNKVTEKGKDVELRCDPISGHTALYWYRQSLGQGLEFLIYFQGNSAPDKSGLPSDRFSAERTGGSVSTLTIQRTQQEDSAVYLCASSLEESDTQYFGPGTRLTVL.

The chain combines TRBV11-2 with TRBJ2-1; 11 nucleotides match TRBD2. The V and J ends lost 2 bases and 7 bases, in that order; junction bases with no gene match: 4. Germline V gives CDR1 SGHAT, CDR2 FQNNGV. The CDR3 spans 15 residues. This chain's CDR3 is CASSLLASGGNEQFF. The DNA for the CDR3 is TGTGCCAGCAGCTTATTGGCTAGCGGGGGGAATGAGCAGTTCTTC.

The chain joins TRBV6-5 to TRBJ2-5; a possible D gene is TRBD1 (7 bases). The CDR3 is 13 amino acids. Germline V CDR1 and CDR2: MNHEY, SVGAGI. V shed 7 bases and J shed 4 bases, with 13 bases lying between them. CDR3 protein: CASTYRGGETQYF. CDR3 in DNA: TGTGCCAGCACCTACAGGGGAGGAGAGACCCAGTACTTC.

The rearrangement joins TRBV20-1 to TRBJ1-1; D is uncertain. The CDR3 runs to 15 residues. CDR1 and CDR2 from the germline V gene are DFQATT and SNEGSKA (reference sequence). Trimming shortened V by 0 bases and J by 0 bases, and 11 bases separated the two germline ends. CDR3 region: CSARDPRILNTEAFF. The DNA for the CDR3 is TGCAGTGCTAGAGATCCCCGGATATTGAACACTGAAGCTTTCTTT.

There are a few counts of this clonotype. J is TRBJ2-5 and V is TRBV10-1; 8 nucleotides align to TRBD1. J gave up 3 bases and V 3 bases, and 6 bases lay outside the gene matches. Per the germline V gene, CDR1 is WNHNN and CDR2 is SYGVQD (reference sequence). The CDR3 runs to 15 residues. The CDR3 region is CASSDGAGGEETQYF. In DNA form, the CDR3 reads TGCGCCAGCAGTGACGGGGCAGGGGGCGAAGAGACCCAGTACTTC.

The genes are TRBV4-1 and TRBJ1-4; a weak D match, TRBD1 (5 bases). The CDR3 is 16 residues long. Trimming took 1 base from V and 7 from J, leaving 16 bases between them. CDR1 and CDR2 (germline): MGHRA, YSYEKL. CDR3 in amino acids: CASSQVGRGGGEKLFF. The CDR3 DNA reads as TGCGCCAGCAGCCAAGTTGGGAGGGGCGGGGGTGAAAAACTGTTTTTT.

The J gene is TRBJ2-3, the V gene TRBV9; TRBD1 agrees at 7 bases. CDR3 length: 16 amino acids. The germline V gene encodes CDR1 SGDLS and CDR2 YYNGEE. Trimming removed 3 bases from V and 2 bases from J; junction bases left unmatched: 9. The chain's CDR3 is CASSALGRGLTDTQYF. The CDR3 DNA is TGTGCCAGCAGCGCTCTCGGAAGGGGGCTCACAGATACGCAGTATTTT.

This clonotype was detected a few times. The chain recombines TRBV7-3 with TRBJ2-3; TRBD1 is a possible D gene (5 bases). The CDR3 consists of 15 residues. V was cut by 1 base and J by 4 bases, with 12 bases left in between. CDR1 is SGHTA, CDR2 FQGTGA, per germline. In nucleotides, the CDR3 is TGTGCCAGCAGCTTAATTCCAGGGTCGGCAGATACGCAGTATTTT. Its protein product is CASSLIPGSADTQYF.

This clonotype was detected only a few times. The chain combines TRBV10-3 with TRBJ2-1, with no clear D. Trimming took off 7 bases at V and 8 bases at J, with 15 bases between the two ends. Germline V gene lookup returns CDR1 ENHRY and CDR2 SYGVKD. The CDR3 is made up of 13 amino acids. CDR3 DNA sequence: TGTGCCATCACCCCGACCGGTGTCGATGAGCAGTTCTTC. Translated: CAITPTGVDEQFF.

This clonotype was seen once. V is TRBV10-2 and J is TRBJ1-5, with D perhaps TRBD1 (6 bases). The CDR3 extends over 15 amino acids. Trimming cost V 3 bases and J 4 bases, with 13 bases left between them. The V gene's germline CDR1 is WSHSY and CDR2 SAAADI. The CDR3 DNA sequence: TGCGCCAGCAGTGATCCAACAGGGTCGAATCAGCCCCAGCATTTT. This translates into CASSDPTGSNQPQHF.

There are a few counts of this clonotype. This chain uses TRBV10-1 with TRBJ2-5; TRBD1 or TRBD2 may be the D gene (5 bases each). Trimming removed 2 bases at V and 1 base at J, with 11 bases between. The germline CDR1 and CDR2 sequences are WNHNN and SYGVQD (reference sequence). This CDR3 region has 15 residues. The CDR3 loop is CASSEGGRVQETQYF. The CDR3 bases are TGCGCCAGCAGTGAGGGGGGACGGGTCCAAGAGACCCAGTACTTC.

The CDR3 loop is CASSPSREWQYF. CDR3 bases: TGTGCCAGCTCACCCTCCCGGGAGTGGCAGTACTTC. The chain carries TRBV18 and TRBJ2-7; D may be TRBD2 (6 bases). Trimming took 3 bases from V and 9 from J, leaving 12 bases between them. The germline V gene has CDR1 KGHSH and CDR2 LQKENI. The CDR3 runs 12 residues.

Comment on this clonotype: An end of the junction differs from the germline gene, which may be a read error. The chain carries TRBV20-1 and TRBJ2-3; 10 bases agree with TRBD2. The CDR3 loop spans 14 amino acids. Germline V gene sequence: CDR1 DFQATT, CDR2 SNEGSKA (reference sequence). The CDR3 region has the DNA TGCAGTGCGGCACTAGCGGGGAGCACAGAGACGCAGTATTTT. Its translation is CSAALAGSTETQYF.

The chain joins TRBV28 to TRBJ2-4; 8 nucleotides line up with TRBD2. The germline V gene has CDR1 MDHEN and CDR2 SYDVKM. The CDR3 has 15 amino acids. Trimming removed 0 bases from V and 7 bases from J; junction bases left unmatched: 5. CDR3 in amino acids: CASSLWGSGSNIQYF. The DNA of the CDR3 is TGTGCCAGCAGTTTATGGGGGAGCGGGAGTAACATTCAGTACTTC. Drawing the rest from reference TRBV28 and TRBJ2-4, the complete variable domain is DVKVTQSSRYLVKRTGEKVFLECVQDMDHENMFWYRQDPGLGLRLIYFSYDVKMKEKGDIPEGYSVSREKKERFSLILESASTNQTSMYLCASSLWGSGSNIQYFGAGTRLSVL.

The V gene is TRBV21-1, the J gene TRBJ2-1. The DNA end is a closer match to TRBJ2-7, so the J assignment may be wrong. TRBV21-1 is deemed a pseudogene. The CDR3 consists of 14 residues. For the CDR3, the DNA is TGTGCCAGCAGCAATGTGAACGCCGGCAATGAGCAGTACTTC. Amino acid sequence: CASSNVNAGNEQYF.

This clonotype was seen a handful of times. CDR3 coding DNA: TGTGCCAGCAGCCACGACGACTGGTCCTACGAGCAGTACTTC. Its protein is CASSHDDWSYEQYF. This chain links TRBV3-1 with TRBJ2-7; D is undetermined. The germline V and J ends were trimmed by 3 bases and 1 base, with 10 bases remaining between them. CDR1 is LGHDT, CDR2 YNNKEL, per germline (reference sequence). The CDR3 consists of 14 residues.

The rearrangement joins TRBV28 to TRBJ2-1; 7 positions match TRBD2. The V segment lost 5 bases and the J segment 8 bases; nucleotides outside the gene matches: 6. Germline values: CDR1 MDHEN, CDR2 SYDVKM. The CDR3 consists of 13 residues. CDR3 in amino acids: CASSNGRWDEQFF. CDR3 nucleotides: TGTGCCAGCAGTAACGGGAGGTGGGATGAGCAGTTCTTC.

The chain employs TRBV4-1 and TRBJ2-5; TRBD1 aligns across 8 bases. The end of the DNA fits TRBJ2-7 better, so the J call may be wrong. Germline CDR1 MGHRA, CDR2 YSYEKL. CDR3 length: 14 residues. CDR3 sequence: CASSQVDREGEQYF. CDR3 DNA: TGCGCCAGCAGCCAAGTGGACAGGGAAGGCGAGCAGTACTTC.

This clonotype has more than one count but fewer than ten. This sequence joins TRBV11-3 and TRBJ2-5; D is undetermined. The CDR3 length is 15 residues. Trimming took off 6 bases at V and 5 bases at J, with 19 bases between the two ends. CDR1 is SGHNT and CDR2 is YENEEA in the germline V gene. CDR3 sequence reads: CASSNYPGPLETQYF. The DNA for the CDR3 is TGTGCCAGCAGTAACTACCCTGGCCCCCTGGAGACCCAGTACTTC. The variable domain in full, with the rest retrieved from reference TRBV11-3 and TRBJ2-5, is EAGVVQSPRYKIIEKKQPVAFWCNPISGHNTLYWYLQNLGQGPELLIRYENEEAVDDSQLPKDRFSAERLKGVDSTLKIQPAELGDSAVYLCASSNYPGPLETQYFGPGTRLLVL.

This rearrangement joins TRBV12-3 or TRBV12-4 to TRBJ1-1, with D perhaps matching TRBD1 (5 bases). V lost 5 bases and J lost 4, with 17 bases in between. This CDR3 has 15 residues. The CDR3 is CASSKPGHLATEAFF. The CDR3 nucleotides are TGTGCCAGCAGTAAGCCCGGACATTTGGCCACTGAAGCTTTCTTT.

The CDR3 loop reads CSATPRGEPYNSPLHF. The CDR3 DNA reads TGCAGTGCTACTCCCCGGGGGGAACCTTATAATTCACCCCTCCACTTT. The chain links TRBV20-1 to TRBJ1-6; D perhaps matches TRBD1 (5 bases). The CDR3 has 16 residues. Germline V gene lookup returns CDR1 DFQATT and CDR2 SNEGSKA (reference sequence). V was shortened by 4 bases and J by 4 bases, with 17 bases between the two germline ends.

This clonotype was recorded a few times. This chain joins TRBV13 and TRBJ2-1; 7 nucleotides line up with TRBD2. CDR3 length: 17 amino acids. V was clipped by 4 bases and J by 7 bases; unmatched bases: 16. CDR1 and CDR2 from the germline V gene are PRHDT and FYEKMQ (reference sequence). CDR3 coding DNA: TGTGCCAGCAGCTCCCCTCTAAGCGGGACCAAGGGAAATGAGCAGTTCTTC. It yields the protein CASSSPLSGTKGNEQFF.

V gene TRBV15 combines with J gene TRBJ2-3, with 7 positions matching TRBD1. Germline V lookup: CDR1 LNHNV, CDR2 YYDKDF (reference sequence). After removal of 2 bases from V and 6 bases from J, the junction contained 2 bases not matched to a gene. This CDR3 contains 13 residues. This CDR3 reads CATSRPQGDTQYF. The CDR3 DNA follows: TGTGCCACCAGCAGACCACAGGGGGATACGCAGTATTTT.